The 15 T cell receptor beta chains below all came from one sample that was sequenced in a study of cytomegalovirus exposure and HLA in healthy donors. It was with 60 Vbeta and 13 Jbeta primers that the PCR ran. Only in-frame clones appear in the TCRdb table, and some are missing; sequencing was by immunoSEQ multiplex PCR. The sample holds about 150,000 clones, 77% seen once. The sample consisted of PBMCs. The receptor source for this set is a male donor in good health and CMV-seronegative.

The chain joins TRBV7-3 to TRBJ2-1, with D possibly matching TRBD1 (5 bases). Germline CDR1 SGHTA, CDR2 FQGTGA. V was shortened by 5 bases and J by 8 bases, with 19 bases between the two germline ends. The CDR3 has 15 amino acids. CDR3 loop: CASSGPDSPKDEQFF. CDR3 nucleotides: TGTGCCAGCAGCGGCCCCGACAGCCCCAAGGATGAGCAGTTCTTC.

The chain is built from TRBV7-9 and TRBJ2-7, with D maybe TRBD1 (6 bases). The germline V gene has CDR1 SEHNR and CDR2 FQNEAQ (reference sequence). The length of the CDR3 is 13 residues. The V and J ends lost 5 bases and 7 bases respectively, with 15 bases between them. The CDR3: CASSTQGMGEQYF. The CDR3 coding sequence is TGTGCCAGCAGCACACAGGGAATGGGAGAGCAGTACTTC.

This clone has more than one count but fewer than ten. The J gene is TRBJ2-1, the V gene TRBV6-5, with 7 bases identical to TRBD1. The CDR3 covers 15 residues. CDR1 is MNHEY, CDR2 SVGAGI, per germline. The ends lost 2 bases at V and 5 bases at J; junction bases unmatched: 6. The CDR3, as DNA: TGTGCCAGCAGTTACCCGACAGGGAGAAACAATGAGCAGTTCTTC. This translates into CASSYPTGRNNEQFF.

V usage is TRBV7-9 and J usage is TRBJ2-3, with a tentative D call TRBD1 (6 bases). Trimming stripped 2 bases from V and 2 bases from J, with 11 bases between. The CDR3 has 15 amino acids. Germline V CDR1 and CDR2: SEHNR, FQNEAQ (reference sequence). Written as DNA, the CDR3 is TGTGCCAGCAGCTTACAGGGGACAACCACAGATACGCAGTATTTT. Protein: CASSLQGTTTDTQYF.

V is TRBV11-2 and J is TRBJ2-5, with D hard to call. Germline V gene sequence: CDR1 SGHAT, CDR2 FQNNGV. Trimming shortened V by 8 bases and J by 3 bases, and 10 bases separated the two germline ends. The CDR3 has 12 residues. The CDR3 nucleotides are TGTGCCAGCCGAGGTGTGGAAGAGACCCAGTACTTC. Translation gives CASRGVEETQYF.

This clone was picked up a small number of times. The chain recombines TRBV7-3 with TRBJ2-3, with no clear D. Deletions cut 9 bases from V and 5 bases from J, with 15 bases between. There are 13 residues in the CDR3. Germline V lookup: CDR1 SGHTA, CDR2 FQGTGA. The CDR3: CASSNPTLDTQYF. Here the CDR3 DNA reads TGTGCCAGTTCAAACCCAACTTTAGATACGCAGTATTTT.

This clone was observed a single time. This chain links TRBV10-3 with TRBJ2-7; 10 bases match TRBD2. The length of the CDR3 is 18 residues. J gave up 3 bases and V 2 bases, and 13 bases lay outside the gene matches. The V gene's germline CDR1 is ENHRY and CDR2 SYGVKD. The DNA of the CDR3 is TGTGCCATCAGTGAGAGGGGGGCAGATGGACTAGCGGACTACGAGCAGTACTTC. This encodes CAISERGADGLADYEQYF.

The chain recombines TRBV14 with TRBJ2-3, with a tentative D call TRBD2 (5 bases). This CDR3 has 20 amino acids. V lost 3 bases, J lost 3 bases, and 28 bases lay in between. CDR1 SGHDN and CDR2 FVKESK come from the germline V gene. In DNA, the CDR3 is TGTGCCAGCAGCCACCTCGTCGTTAGGGCGGGTGCTATCGCGACAGATACGCAGTATTTT. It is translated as CASSHLVVRAGAIATDTQYF.

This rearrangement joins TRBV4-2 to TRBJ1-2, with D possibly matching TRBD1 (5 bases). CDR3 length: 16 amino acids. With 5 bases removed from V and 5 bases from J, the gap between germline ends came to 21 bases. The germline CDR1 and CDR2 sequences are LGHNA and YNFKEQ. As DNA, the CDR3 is TGTGCCAGCAGCGCCCTTGGGGCCAGCGCTGCGTATGGCTACACCTTC. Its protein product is CASSALGASAAYGYTF.

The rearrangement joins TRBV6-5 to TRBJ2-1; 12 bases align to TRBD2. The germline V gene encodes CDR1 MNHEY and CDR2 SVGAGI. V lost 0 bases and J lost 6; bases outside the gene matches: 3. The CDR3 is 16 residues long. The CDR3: CASSYSTSGRGNEQFF. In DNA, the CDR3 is TGTGCCAGCAGTTACTCGACTAGCGGGAGAGGCAATGAGCAGTTCTTC.

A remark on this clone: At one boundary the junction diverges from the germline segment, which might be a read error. The CDR3 sequence: CSSSWDRGLGDEQFF. CDR3 in DNA: TGTTCCAGCAGTTGGGACAGGGGGCTAGGGGATGAGCAGTTCTTC. This chain joins TRBV7-9 and TRBJ2-1, with TRBD1 identical over 12 bases. CDR3 length: 15 residues. Germline loops: CDR1 SEHNR, CDR2 FQNEAQ (reference sequence).

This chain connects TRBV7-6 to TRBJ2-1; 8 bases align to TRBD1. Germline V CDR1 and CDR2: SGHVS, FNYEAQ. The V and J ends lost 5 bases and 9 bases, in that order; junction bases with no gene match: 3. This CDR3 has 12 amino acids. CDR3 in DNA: TGTGCCAGCAGCCCGGACAGGGCTGAGCAGTTCTTC. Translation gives CASSPDRAEQFF.

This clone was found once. The CDR3 region is CASSLAGLASSYEQYF. As DNA, the CDR3 is TGTGCCAGCAGCTTAGCCGGACTAGCGAGCTCCTACGAGCAGTACTTC. The chain is built from TRBV7-3 and TRBJ2-7, with TRBD2 identical over 9 bases. V lost 2 bases to trimming and J lost 0 bases; unmatched junction nucleotides: 5. The CDR3 consists of 16 residues. Germline V gene lookup returns CDR1 SGHTA and CDR2 FQGTGA.

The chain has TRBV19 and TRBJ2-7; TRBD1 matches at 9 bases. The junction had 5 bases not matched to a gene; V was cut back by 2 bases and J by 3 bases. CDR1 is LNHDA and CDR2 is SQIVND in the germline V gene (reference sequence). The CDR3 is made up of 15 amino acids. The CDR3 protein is CASSIKGQGNYEQYF. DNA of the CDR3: TGTGCCAGTAGTATAAAGGGACAGGGTAACTACGAGCAGTACTTC. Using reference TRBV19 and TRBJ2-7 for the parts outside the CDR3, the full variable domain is DGGITQSPKYLFRKEGQNVTLSCEQNLNHDAMYWYRQDPGQGLRLIYYSQIVNDFQKGDIAEGYSVSREKKESFPLTVTSAQKNPTAFYLCASSIKGQGNYEQYFGPGTRLTVT.

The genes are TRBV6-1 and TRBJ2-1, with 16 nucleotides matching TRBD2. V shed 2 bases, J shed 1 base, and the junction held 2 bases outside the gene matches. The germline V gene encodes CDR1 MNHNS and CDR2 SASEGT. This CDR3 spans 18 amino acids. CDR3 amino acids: CASSERGLAGGSYNEQFF. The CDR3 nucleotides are TGTGCCAGCAGTGAAAGGGGACTAGCGGGAGGGTCCTACAATGAGCAGTTCTTC.